This T cell receptor beta chain comes out of a study of blood T cell repertoires in COVID-19. Study overall: The United States, Italy and Spain provided the acute and convalescent COVID-19 samples.

CDR1 is MNHEY and CDR2 is SVGEGT in the germline V gene. The V and J ends lost 6 bases and 2 bases respectively, with 17 bases between them. CDR3 length equals 16 residues. Original analysis: Amplification of reference gene primers was used by the study to estimate nucleated cell counts. The protocol was immunoSEQ multiplex PCR, while the TCRdb copy is restricted to in-frame clones and leaves out a portion. V and J calls and clone size are as listed in that table; D and trimming were resolved from the DNA. The table has more than 300,000 clones, around 91% seen once. The sample was peripheral blood. The clonotype comes from a woman under 30 who had recovered from COVID-19. V usage is TRBV6-2 or TRBV6-3 and J usage is TRBJ1-5, with D tentatively TRBD1 (5 bases). The chain's CDR3 is CASSQKAGDGNQPQHF. Here the CDR3 DNA reads TGTGCCAGCAGCCAGAAGGCGGGGGATGGCAATCAGCCCCAGCATTTT.